Below are 26 T cell receptor beta chains sequenced from a single sample in a study of PD-L1 blockade in urothelial cancer. Only in-frame clones appear in the TCRdb table, and some are missing; sequencing was by immunoSEQ multiplex PCR. Of roughly 90,000 clones listed, more than 85% are singletons. This sample comprised PBMCs, obtained around atezolizumab (anti-PD-L1) treatment. The receptor set was obtained from a man aged 60 to 69 with urothelial cancer.

About this clone: The same CDR3 arises from other DNA sequences in this sample as well. This chain joins TRBV30 and TRBJ2-5, with 8 bases identical to TRBD2. Losses at the gene ends were 0 bases for V and 5 bases for J; bases not matched to a gene: 2. The germline V gene encodes CDR1 GTSNPN and CDR2 SVGIG (reference sequence). CDR3 length equals 13 residues. Written as DNA, the CDR3 is TGTGCCTGGAGTGTCCGCGGGGGGGAGACCCAGTACTTC. This translates into CAWSVRGGETQYF.

The V call is TRBV27, the J call TRBJ1-5; 8 bases fit TRBD1. Germline trimming cut 5 bases from V and 3 bases from J; bases unmatched to any gene: 15. CDR3 length equals 18 residues. CDR1 is MNHEY and CDR2 is SMNVEV in the germline V gene (reference sequence). The CDR3 region is CASSPRGDRRANNQPQHF. The CDR3 DNA is TGTGCCAGCAGTCCAAGGGGGGACAGGAGGGCGAACAATCAGCCCCAGCATTTT.

The chain uses TRBV6-5 and TRBJ1-5; D uncertain. CDR1 is MNHEY and CDR2 is SVGAGI in the germline V gene. The CDR3 sequence is 14 residues long. Trimming pared 6 bases from V and 1 base from J, leaving 10 bases between. The CDR3 protein is CASRDGVSNQPQHF. CDR3 DNA sequence: TGTGCCAGCAGAGACGGGGTGAGCAATCAGCCCCAGCATTTT.

The chain couples TRBV30 to TRBJ2-7; 7 nucleotides agree with TRBD2. With 0 bases clipped from V and 0 bases from J, the junction kept 2 bases outside the gene matches. Germline V gene data show CDR1 as GTSNPN and CDR2 as SVGIG (reference sequence). The CDR3 loop spans 14 amino acids. CDR3 DNA: TGTGCCTGGAGTGTCGGGGGGACCTCCTACGAGCAGTACTTC. This codes for CAWSVGGTSYEQYF.

The CDR3 DNA reads as TGTGCCTGGGACTATGGCAATCAGCCCCAGCATTTT. This sequence encodes CAWDYGNQPQHF. This chain links TRBV30 with TRBJ1-5; D is ambiguous. The germline V gene encodes CDR1 GTSNPN and CDR2 SVGIG (reference sequence). V lost 5 bases, J lost 2 bases, and 7 bases lay in between. The CDR3 has 12 residues.

This clone was counted a few times. The CDR3 region has the DNA TGCGCCAGCAGCCAAGATGATGGACAGGGTAGGGGCTACACCTTC. This codes for CASSQDDGQGRGYTF. The chain combines TRBV4-3 with TRBJ1-2; TRBD1 agrees at 8 bases. V gave up 0 bases and J gave up 8 bases; unmatched junction bases: 8. This CDR3 is 15 amino acids long. Germline V CDR1 and CDR2: LGHNA, YSLEER.

V is TRBV9 and J is TRBJ1-1; D might be TRBD1 (5 bases). Trimming stripped 0 bases from V and 0 bases from J, with 6 bases between. This CDR3 is 14 amino acids long. CDR1 is SGDLS, CDR2 YYNGEE, per germline. This CDR3 reads CASSVEGMNTEAFF. Here the CDR3 DNA reads TGTGCCAGCAGCGTAGAGGGGATGAACACTGAAGCTTTCTTT. Supplemented by reference TRBV9 and TRBJ1-1, the full variable domain reads DSGVTQTPKHLITATGQRVTLRCSPRSGDLSVYWYQQSLDQGLQFLIQYYNGEERAKGNILERFSAQQFPDLHSELNLSSLELGDSALYFCASSVEGMNTEAFFGQGTRLTVV.

The chain uses TRBV7-9 and TRBJ1-5; tentative D call: TRBD1 (6 bases). Germline CDR1 and CDR2: SEHNR and FQNEAQ (reference sequence). Trimming removed 4 bases at V and 6 bases at J, with 19 bases between. The CDR3 contains 16 residues. CDR3: CASSSPRWQGSQPQHF. CDR3 bases: TGTGCCAGCAGCTCACCCCGGTGGCAGGGGAGTCAGCCCCAGCATTTT.

The chain has TRBV27 and TRBJ2-1; TRBD1 matches 9 bases. Losses at the gene ends were 4 bases for V and 0 bases for J; bases not matched to a gene: 4. Germline-derived CDR1 and CDR2 are MNHEY and SMNVEV (reference sequence). The CDR3 is made up of 16 amino acids. CDR3 sequence: CASSWGQGPSYNEQFF. DNA for the CDR3: TGTGCCAGCAGTTGGGGACAGGGACCCTCCTACAATGAGCAGTTCTTC.

CDR3 amino acids: CASSNPATGKQYF. Here the CDR3 DNA reads TGTGCCAGCAGTAACCCCGCAACCGGGAAGCAGTACTTC. J is TRBJ2-7 and V is TRBV7-9, with a weak D call TRBD2 (5 bases). From germline, CDR1 is SEHNR and CDR2 FQNEAQ (reference sequence). Trimming stripped 6 bases from V and 8 bases from J, with 17 bases between. CDR3 length: 13 amino acids.

The CDR3 protein is CASSLGGQGGSPLHF. The CDR3 DNA sequence: TGTGCCAGCAGCTTAGGGGGACAGGGGGGCTCACCCCTCCACTTT. This sequence joins TRBV7-9 and TRBJ1-6, with 11 bases fitting TRBD1. This CDR3 comprises 15 residues. CDR1 SEHNR and CDR2 FQNEAQ come from the germline V gene (reference sequence). V was pared by 1 base and J by 10 bases, with 3 bases of the junction left unmatched.

The V and J genes are TRBV28 and TRBJ2-7; 11 bases line up with TRBD2. CDR1 is MDHEN and CDR2 is SYDVKM in the germline V gene. V was clipped by 5 bases and J by 3 bases; unmatched bases: 18. The CDR3 loop spans 19 amino acids. The CDR3: CASSAGTSGSTPVLYEQYF. CDR3 in DNA: TGTGCCAGCAGTGCGGGGACTAGCGGAAGTACTCCGGTTCTCTACGAGCAGTACTTC.

The J gene is TRBJ2-1, the V gene TRBV5-4; 7 positions match TRBD2. The CDR3 is made up of 12 amino acids. From germline, CDR1 is SGHNT and CDR2 YYREEE (reference sequence). J lost 7 bases, V lost 4 bases, and 2 bases had no gene match. For the CDR3, the DNA is TGTGCCAGCAGCCGTAGCGGGAATGAGCAGTTCTTC. Its translation: CASSRSGNEQFF.

This chain connects TRBV30 to TRBJ2-7; D is unresolved. Germline CDR1 reads GTSNPN; CDR2 reads SVGIG (reference sequence). The CDR3 runs 12 residues. Trimming stripped 2 bases from V and 0 bases from J, with 5 bases between. The CDR3 nucleotides read TGTGCCTGGAGTTCTAGCTCCTACGAGCAGTACTTC. Translating it yields CAWSSSSYEQYF.

This chain connects TRBV2 to TRBJ2-3; 9 bases map to TRBD1. V trimming: 6 bases; J trimming: 7 bases; junction bases outside the gene matches: 11. The germline CDR1 and CDR2 sequences are SNHLY and FYNNEI. The length of the CDR3 is 15 residues. Here the CDR3 reads CASRYGQGSGYTQYF. The CDR3 DNA reads as TGTGCCAGCAGGTACGGACAGGGGTCAGGATATACGCAGTATTTT. Complete variable domain (other parts from reference TRBV2 and TRBJ2-3): EPEVTQTPSHQVTQMGQEVILRCVPISNHLYFYWYRQILGQKVEFLVSFYNNEISEKSEIFDDQFSVERPDGSNFTLKIRSTKLEDSAMYFCASRYGQGSGYTQYFGPGTRLTVL.

The CDR3 DNA follows: TGTGCCAGCAGCGTCACTAGCGGGGGGGCGGCGGAGCAGTACTTC. This translates into CASSVTSGGAAEQYF. This sequence joins TRBV7-2 and TRBJ2-7, with 13 bases matching TRBD2. The CDR3 contains 15 residues. CDR1 is SGHTA and CDR2 is FQGNSA in the germline V gene. J was trimmed by 7 bases and V by 5 bases; bases with no gene match: 8. The full variable domain, completed using reference TRBV7-2 and TRBJ2-7, is GAGVSQSPSNKVTEKGKDVELRCDPISGHTALYWYRQSLGQGLEFLIYFQGNSAPDKSGLPSDRFSAERTGGSVSTLTIQRTQQEDSAVYLCASSVTSGGAAEQYFGPGTRLTVT.

This chain connects TRBV27 to TRBJ2-2; 8 bases align to TRBD1. The CDR3 consists of 15 residues. Germline values: CDR1 MNHEY, CDR2 SMNVEV (reference sequence). Losses at the gene ends were 3 bases for V and 7 bases for J; bases not matched to a gene: 7. CDR3 residues: CASSFSQGAGGELFF. The DNA for the CDR3 is TGTGCCAGCAGTTTTAGCCAGGGGGCGGGCGGGGAGCTGTTTTTT.

V and J are TRBV4-3 and TRBJ2-2; D is perhaps TRBD1 (6 bases). CDR3 length: 15 amino acids. Germline V gene data show CDR1 as LGHNA and CDR2 as YSLEER. V was cut by 0 bases and J by 4 bases, with 9 bases left in between. The DNA for the CDR3 is TGCGCCAGCAGCCAAGAAGCAGGGGTCACCGGGGAGCTGTTTTTT. Protein product: CASSQEAGVTGELFF.

The rearrangement uses TRBV27 and TRBJ1-4; 7 nucleotides match TRBD1. J lost 8 bases, V lost 0 bases, and 6 bases had no gene match. Germline V CDR1 and CDR2: MNHEY, SMNVEV (reference sequence). CDR3 length: 15 amino acids. Written as DNA, the CDR3 is TGTGCCAGCAGTTTATCAGTCCCGGGACAGGAAAAACTGTTTTTT. This translates into CASSLSVPGQEKLFF. The entire variable domain, with the rest obtained from reference TRBV27 and TRBJ1-4, is as follows: EAQVTQNPRYLITVTGKKLTVTCSQNMNHEYMSWYRQDPGLGLRQIYYSMNVEVTDKGDVPEGYKVSRKEKRNFPLILESPSPNQTSLYFCASSLSVPGQEKLFFGSGTQLSVL.

The chain employs TRBV4-3 and TRBJ2-7, with 9 nucleotides matching TRBD1. The CDR3 contains 16 residues. Germline trimming cut 0 bases from V and 4 bases from J; bases unmatched to any gene: 7. Germline V gene data show CDR1 as LGHNA and CDR2 as YSLEER. CDR3 DNA: TGCGCCAGCAGCCAAGAGCGGACAGGGGACTGGTACGAGCAGTACTTC. It is translated as CASSQERTGDWYEQYF.

The genes are TRBV6-1 and TRBJ1-2, with a possible D match to TRBD1 (6 bases). Germline values: CDR1 MNHNS, CDR2 SASEGT. V lost 3 bases to trimming and J lost 4 bases, with 12 bases between them. CDR3 length equals 14 residues. The CDR3 DNA is TGTGCCAGCAGTGACGCAGGGGCAGGCTATGGCTACACCTTC. Amino acid sequence: CASSDAGAGYGYTF.

Only a few counts were recorded for this clone. The chain recombines TRBV7-9 with TRBJ1-6; D gene uncertain. V was cut by 3 bases and J by 5 bases, with 11 bases left in between. CDR1 is SEHNR and CDR2 is FQNEAQ in the germline V gene (reference sequence). This CDR3 comprises 15 residues. CDR3 in DNA: TGTGCCAGCAGCTTCGGTTCACCCGATAATTCACCCCTCCACTTT. Translating gives CASSFGSPDNSPLHF.

V is TRBV28 and J is TRBJ2-1, with 8 bases matching TRBD2. The CDR3 is 15 residues long. CDR1 and CDR2 (germline): MDHEN, SYDVKM. V was clipped by 6 bases and J by 1 base; unmatched bases: 5. The CDR3: CASSPGGRSYNEQFF. As DNA, the CDR3 is TGTGCCAGCAGCCCCGGCGGGAGGTCCTACAATGAGCAGTTCTTC.

The V call is TRBV9, the J call TRBJ1-5; the D gene is possibly TRBD1 (6 bases). The germline CDR1 and CDR2 sequences are SGDLS and YYNGEE. This CDR3 has 15 amino acids. Deletions cut 0 bases from V and 8 bases from J, with 15 bases between. The CDR3, as DNA: TGTGCCAGCAGCGTAGGTAGAACAGGGAGGGAGCCCCAGCATTTT. Protein sequence: CASSVGRTGREPQHF.

As DNA, the CDR3 is TGTGCCAGCAGCTCAATGGGGGGAGACTACACAGATACGCAGTATTTT. Its protein product is CASSSMGGDYTDTQYF. The rearrangement uses TRBV5-4 and TRBJ2-3, with D tentatively TRBD2 (6 bases). This CDR3 contains 16 residues. Germline-derived CDR1 and CDR2 are SGHNT and YYREEE (reference sequence). V was cut by 3 bases and J by 2 bases, with 16 bases left in between. The variable domain in full, completed from reference TRBV5-4 and TRBJ2-3, reads ETGVTQSPTHLIKTRGQQVTLRCSSQSGHNTVSWYQQALGQGPQFIFQYYREEENGRGNFPPRFSGLQFPNYSSELNVNALELDDSALYLCASSSMGGDYTDTQYFGPGTRLTVL.

V gene TRBV10-3 combines with J gene TRBJ1-6; D call uncertain. The CDR3 extends over 12 amino acids. Trimming shortened V by 6 bases and J by 8 bases, and 8 bases separated the two germline ends. Germline CDR1 ENHRY, CDR2 SYGVKD. CDR3 coding DNA: TGTGCCATCAGGGAGACGGATTCACCCCTCCACTTT. Amino acid sequence: CAIRETDSPLHF.